This T cell receptor beta chain was identified during a study of T cells after yellow fever vaccination. At the level of the study: In the case of low-cell-number fractions, SMART-Seq v4 Ultra Low Input was used for preparation.

Concerning this clonotype: Its antigen is unidentified.

The CDR3 is 13 amino acids. The germline gives CDR1 SGHRS, CDR2 YFSETQ. Between the trimmed V and J ends, which lost 4 bases and 4 bases, there was a span of 9 bases. Study-wide findings and caveats: Post-booster reappearance was seen for most primary-vaccination clones (96% CD4, around 88% CD8).

Universal primer sites and UMIs were introduced during 5'RACE template-switching synthesis of TCR cDNA. One entry per CDR3 protein, called by TCRdb with MiXCR from the 5' RACE reads. The sample shows 250,000 to 300,000 distinct CDR3 sequences, under 9% of them seen only once. The sequence was collected from a man between 18 and 35 years old who received the YFV17D yellow fever vaccine. The gene calls are TRBV5-1 and TRBJ1-5; D may be TRBD1 (6 bases). The source material was CD4+ T cells sorted from PBMCs, sampled 5 days after the yellow fever booster vaccination. This CDR3 reads CASSQGQNQPQHF. CDR3 nucleotide sequence: TGCGCCAGCAGCCAAGGACAGAATCAGCCCCAGCATTTT. Using reference TRBV5-1 and TRBJ1-5 for the parts outside the CDR3, the full variable domain is KAGVTQTPRYLIKTRGQQVTLSCSPISGHRSVSWYQQTPGQGLQFLFEYFSETQRNKGNFPGRFSGRQFSNSRSEMNVSTLELGDSALYLCASSQGQNQPQHFGDGTRLSIL.